This T cell receptor beta chain was sequenced in a study of shared clonotypes between healthy human individuals. Across the study: Donor ages ranged 18 to 49 years: a couple of women, a few men.

Concerning this clone itself: The antigen remains unidentified. Additional DNA sequences in this sample encode the identical CDR3.

Sorted-subset replicate PCR reactions contained 200 ng DNA, corresponding to approximately 30,000 T cell genomes. The repertoire was sequenced with immunoSEQ multiplex PCR; TCRdb's copy has only in-frame clones and lacks some. The sample has about 700,000 clones; 74% are singletons. There are 10 residues in the CDR3. V lost 6 bases, J lost 4 bases, and 4 bases lay in between. Germline V gene data show CDR1 as MNHNS and CDR2 as SASEGT. General study results and limits: Across a handful of donors, naive CD4 shared roughly 5%, naive CD8 less than 4%, memory CD4 2% to 2.5%, memory CD8 around 0.42%. Large sequencing depth failed to make sorted-subset sequencing complete, rarefaction showed.

This sequence joins TRBV6-1 and TRBJ2-7; D is unclear. The sequence came from a woman in her twenties or thirties in good health. The sequencing input was memory CD4+ T cells sorted from blood. Subset described: CD45RA-negative fraction. The chain's CDR3 is CASREYEQYF. In nucleotides, the CDR3 is TGTGCCAGCAGGGAATACGAGCAGTACTTC.